Reported below is one T cell receptor (beta chain). For TCRbeta, the library was prepared with unique molecular identifiers. TCRdb re-called the PCR reads through MiXCR, storing one row per CDR3 protein. The table lists approximately 340,000 distinct CDR3 sequences, over 9% of them singletons, with 2% to 2.5% in the top ten. The sample comes from a study of T-cell reconstitution after alpha-beta-depleted transplantation in children. The length of the CDR3 is 18 residues. In germline, CDR1 is SGHTA, CDR2 FQGTGA. J was trimmed by 7 bases and V by 0 bases; bases with no gene match: 11. Sequencing used PBMCs from the stem cell graft donor, obtained from the stem cell graft. The TCR originated in a human donor who donated a stem cell graft to a child with acute lymphoblastic leukemia. The J gene is TRBJ2-1, the V gene TRBV7-3; 11 bases agree with TRBD2. The CDR3 coding sequence is TGTGCCAGCAGCTTAACCTCGATCTCCGGGACTAGCGGAAATGAGCAGTTCTTC. Translation: CASSLTSISGTSGNEQFF.